This T cell receptor beta chain was recovered during a study of T cell responses to AZD1222 COVID-19 vaccine. The repertoire was sequenced with immunoSEQ multiplex PCR; TCRdb's copy has only in-frame clones and lacks some. The sample lists about 160,000 clones; roughly 90% were seen once. Germline lookup yields CDR1 SQVTM and CDR2 ANQGSEA. The V gene lost 2 bases and the J gene lost 5 bases, with 15 bases spanning the gap. The CDR3 extends over 14 amino acids. The starting material was peripheral blood, obtained 28 days after the second AZD1222 dose. The receptor comes from an adult who received the AZD1222 COVID-19 vaccine. The rearrangement links TRBV29-1 to TRBJ1-1, with TRBD1 as a possible D gene (6 bases). This CDR3 is CSVETGWGQTEAFF. The CDR3 nucleotides are TGCAGCGTTGAAACAGGGTGGGGGCAGACTGAAGCTTTCTTT. Variable domain in full (rest from reference TRBV29-1 and TRBJ1-1): SAVISQKPSRDICQRGTSLTIQCQVDSQVTMMFWYRQQPGQSLTLIATANQGSEATYESGFVIDKFPISRPNLTFSTLTVSNMSPEDSSIYLCSVETGWGQTEAFFGQGTRLTVV.